In its sample, the clone carrying this T cell receptor (beta chain) was seen a few times. Its antigen is not known. These data belong to a study of Graves' ophthalmopathy and Graves' hyperthyroidism. Overall study context: Peripheral blood collection took place at initial diagnosis, before any treatment.

Having ophthalmopathy, the donors showed moderate-to-severe activity, CAS ≥3 and NOSPECS ≥4, with disease lasting under 3 months. This CDR3 spans 17 amino acids. Germline V gene sequence: CDR1 SGHTA, CDR2 FQGNSA. V shed 0 bases and J 5 bases; nucleotides not matched to a gene: 6. Overall study results and limits: In blood, most expanded thyroid clonotypes above 0.001 frequency were also detected. Ophthalmopathy and stable hyperthyroidism were discriminated by a 13-signature model, with about 91% sensitivity and around 81% specificity.

The authors amplified TCR beta CDR3 regions, and they did so from RNA transcripts for repertoire sequencing. RT-PCR with HTBI primers came first, then second-round multiplex PCR. TCRdb re-derived calls from the multiplex PCR reads in MiXCR, one entry per CDR3 protein. Here the sample spans a few hundred thousand distinct CDR3 sequences, around a sixth being singletons. What was sequenced was peripheral blood. The sequence was collected from an adult man with Graves' ophthalmopathy. This chain links TRBV7-2 with TRBJ2-7, with 14 bases that match TRBD2. As DNA, the CDR3 is TGTGCCAGCAGCTTAGCCGTGGGACTAGCGGGAGTAAACGAGCAGTACTTC. Its translation is CASSLAVGLAGVNEQYF.